This TCR beta chain is from a study of blood T cell repertoires in COVID-19. Libraries were prepared by immunoSEQ multiplex PCR; TCRdb keeps only in-frame clonotypes and omits some of them. Of around 120,000 clones in the sample, approximately 87% are singletons; the top ten hold under 3%. CDR3 length: 14 residues. In germline, CDR1 is MNHNY, CDR2 SVGAGI (reference sequence). Trimming removed 8 bases from V and 8 bases from J, with 21 bases in between. This sequence was found in a young man with acute or convalescent COVID-19. Input material: peripheral blood. The rearrangement joins TRBV6-6 to TRBJ1-1; D perhaps matches TRBD1 (5 bases). The chain's CDR3 is CASRPPGGDKEAFF. In DNA form, the CDR3 reads TGTGCCAGCCGACCCCCGGGGGGGGATAAAGAAGCTTTCTTT.